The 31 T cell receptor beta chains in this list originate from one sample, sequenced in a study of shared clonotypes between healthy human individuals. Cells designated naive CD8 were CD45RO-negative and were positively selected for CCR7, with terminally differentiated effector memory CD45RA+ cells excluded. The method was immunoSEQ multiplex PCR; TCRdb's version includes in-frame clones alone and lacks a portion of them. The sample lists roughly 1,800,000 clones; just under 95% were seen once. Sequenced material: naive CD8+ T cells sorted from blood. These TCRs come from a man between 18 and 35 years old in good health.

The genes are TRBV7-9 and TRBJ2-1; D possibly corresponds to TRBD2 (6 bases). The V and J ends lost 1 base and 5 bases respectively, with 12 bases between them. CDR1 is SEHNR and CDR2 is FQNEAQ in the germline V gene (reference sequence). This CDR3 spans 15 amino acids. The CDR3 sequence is CASSLGLELNNEQFF. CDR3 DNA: TGTGCCAGCAGCTTAGGACTAGAACTAAACAATGAGCAGTTCTTC.

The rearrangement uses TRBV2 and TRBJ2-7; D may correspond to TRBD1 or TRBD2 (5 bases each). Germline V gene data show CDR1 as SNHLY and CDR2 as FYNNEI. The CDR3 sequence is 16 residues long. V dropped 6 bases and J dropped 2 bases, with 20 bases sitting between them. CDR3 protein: CASRDRDPVGPYEQYF. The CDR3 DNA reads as TGTGCCAGCAGGGACCGGGACCCGGTGGGTCCCTACGAGCAGTACTTC.

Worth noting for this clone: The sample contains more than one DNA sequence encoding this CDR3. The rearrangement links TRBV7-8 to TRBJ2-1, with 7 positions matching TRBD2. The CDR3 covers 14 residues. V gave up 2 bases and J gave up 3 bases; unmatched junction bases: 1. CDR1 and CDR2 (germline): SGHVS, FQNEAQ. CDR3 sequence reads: CASSLRGSYNEQFF. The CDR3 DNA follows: TGTGCCAGCAGCTTACGCGGGAGCTACAATGAGCAGTTCTTC.

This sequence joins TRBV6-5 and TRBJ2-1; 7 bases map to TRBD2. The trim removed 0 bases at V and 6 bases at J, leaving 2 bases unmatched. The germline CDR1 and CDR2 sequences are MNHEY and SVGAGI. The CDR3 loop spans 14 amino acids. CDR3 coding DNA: TGTGCCAGCAGTTACTCGAGACTAGCCAATGAGCAGTTCTTC. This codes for CASSYSRLANEQFF.

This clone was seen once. CDR3 DNA sequence: TGTGCCAGCAGCTTGAGGACTAGCGGGAGTCACGGGGAGCTGTTTTTT. Amino acid sequence: CASSLRTSGSHGELFF. V gene TRBV5-6 combines with J gene TRBJ2-2, with 13 bases that match TRBD2. The V gene end was trimmed by 1 base and the J gene end by 7 bases; junction bases not matched to a gene: 4. The germline V gene has CDR1 SGHDT and CDR2 YYEEEE. The CDR3 contains 16 residues.

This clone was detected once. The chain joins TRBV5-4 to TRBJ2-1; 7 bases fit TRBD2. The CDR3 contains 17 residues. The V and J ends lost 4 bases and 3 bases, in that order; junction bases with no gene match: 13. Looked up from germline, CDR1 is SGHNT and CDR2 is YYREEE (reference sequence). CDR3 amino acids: CASSPGAAGPIYNEQFF. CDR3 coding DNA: TGTGCCAGCAGCCCTGGGGCAGCGGGACCAATCTACAATGAGCAGTTCTTC.

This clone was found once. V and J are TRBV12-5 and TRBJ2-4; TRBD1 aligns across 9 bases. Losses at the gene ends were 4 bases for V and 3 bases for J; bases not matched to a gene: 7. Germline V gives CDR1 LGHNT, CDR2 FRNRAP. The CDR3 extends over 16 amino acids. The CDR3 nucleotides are TGTGCTAGTGGTTACGGGACAGGGCAAGACAAAAACATTCAGTACTTC. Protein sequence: CASGYGTGQDKNIQYF.

The DNA of the CDR3 is TGTGCCAGCAGTTTATGGGGTAGCGGTTACGAGCAGTACTTC. Its protein is CASSLWGSGYEQYF. The chain links TRBV27 to TRBJ2-7, with a tentative D call TRBD2 (6 bases). CDR3 length: 14 residues. Germline-derived CDR1 and CDR2 are MNHEY and SMNVEV (reference sequence). Trimming shortened V by 1 base and J by 4 bases, and 11 bases separated the two germline ends.

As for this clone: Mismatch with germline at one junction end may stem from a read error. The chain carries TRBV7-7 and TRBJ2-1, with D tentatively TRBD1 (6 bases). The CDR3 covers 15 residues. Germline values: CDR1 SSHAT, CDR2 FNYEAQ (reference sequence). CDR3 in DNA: TGTGCTAGCAGCTTAACAGGGAGCTCCTACAATGAGCAGTTCTTC. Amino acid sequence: CASSLTGSSYNEQFF. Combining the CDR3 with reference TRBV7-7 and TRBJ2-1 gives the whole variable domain GAGVSQSPRYKVTKRGQDVTLRCDPISSHATLYWYQQALGQGPEFLTYFNYEAQPDKSGLPSDRFSAERPEGSISTLTIQRTEQRDSAMYRCASSLTGSSYNEQFFGPGTRLTVL.

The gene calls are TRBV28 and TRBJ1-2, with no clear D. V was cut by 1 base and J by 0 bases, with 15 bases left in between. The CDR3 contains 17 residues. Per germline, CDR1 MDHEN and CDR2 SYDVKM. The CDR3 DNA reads TGTGCCAGCAGTTTATACCCCACTACTCTTTCTAACTATGGCTACACCTTC. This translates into CASSLYPTTLSNYGYTF.

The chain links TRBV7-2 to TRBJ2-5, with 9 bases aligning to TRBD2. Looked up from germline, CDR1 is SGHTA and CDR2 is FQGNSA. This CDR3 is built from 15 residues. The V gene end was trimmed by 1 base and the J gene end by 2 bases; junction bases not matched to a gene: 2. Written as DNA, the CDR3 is TGTGCCAGCAGCTTAGGGCTAGCGGGACAAGAGACCCAGTACTTC. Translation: CASSLGLAGQETQYF.

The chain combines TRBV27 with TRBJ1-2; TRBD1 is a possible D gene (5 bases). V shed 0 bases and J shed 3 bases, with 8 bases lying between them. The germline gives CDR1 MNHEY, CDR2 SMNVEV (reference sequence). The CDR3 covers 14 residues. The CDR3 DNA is TGTGCCAGCAGTTTATCGATAGGGGACTATGGCTACACCTTC. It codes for CASSLSIGDYGYTF.

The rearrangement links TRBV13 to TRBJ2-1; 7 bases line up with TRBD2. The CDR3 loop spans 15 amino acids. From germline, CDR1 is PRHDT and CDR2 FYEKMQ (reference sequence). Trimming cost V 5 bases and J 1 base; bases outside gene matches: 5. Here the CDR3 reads CASSRSGSSYNEQFF. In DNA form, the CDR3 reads TGTGCCAGCAGCCGTAGCGGGTCTTCCTACAATGAGCAGTTCTTC. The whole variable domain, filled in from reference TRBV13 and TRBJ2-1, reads AAGVIQSPRHLIKEKRETATLKCYPIPRHDTVYWYQQGPGQDPQFLISFYEKMQSDKGSIPDRFSAQQFSDYHSELNMSSLELGDSALYFCASSRSGSSYNEQFFGPGTRLTVL.

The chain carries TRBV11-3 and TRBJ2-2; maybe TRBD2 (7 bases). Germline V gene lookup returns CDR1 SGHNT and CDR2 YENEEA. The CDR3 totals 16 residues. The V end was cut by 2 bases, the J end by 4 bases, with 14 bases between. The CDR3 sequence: CASSLRRGPGTGELFF. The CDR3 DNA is TGTGCCAGCAGCTTAAGGCGGGGGCCTGGCACCGGGGAGCTGTTTTTT.

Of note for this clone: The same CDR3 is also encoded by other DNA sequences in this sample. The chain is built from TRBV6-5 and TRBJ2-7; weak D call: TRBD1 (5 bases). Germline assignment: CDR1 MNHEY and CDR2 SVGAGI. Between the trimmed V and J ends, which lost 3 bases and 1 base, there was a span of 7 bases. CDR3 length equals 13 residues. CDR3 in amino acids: CASSYRTSYEQYF. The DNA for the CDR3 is TGTGCCAGCAGTTATCGGACATCCTACGAGCAGTACTTC.

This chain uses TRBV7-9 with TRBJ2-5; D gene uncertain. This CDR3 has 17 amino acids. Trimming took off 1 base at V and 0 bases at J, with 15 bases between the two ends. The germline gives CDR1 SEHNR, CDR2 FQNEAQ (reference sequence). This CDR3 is CASSLGRASSNQETQYF. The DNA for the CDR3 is TGTGCCAGCAGCTTAGGACGGGCGAGTAGCAACCAAGAGACCCAGTACTTC.

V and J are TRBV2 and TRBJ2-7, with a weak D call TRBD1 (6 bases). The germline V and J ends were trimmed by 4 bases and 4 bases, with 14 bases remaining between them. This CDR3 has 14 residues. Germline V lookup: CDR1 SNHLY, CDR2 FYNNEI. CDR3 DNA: TGTGCCAGCAGTGGCAACAGGGCCGATTACGAGCAGTACTTC. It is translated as CASSGNRADYEQYF.

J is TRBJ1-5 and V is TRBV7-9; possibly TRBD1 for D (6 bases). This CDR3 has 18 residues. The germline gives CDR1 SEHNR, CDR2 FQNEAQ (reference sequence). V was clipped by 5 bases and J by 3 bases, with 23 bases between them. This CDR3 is CASSRLTLGADINQPQHF. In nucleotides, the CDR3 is TGTGCCAGCAGCCGACTCACCCTGGGGGCGGACATCAATCAGCCCCAGCATTTT.

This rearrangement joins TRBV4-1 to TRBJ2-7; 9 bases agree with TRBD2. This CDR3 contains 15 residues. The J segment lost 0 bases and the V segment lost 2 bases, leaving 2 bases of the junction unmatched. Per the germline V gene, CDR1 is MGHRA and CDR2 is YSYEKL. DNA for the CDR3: TGCGCCAGCAGCCAACTTAGCGGGGGCTCCTACGAGCAGTACTTC. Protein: CASSQLSGGSYEQYF.

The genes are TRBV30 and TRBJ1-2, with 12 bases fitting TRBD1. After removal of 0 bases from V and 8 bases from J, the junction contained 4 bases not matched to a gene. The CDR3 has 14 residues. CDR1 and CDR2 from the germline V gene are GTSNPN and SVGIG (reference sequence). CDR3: CAWSVGTGGEGYTF. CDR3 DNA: TGTGCCTGGAGTGTAGGGACAGGGGGCGAAGGCTACACCTTC.

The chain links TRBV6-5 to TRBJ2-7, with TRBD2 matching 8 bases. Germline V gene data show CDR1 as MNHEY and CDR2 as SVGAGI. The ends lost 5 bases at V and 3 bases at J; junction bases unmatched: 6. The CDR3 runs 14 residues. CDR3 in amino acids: CASSVKREHYEQYF. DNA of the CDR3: TGTGCCAGCAGTGTAAAGCGGGAGCACTACGAGCAGTACTTC.

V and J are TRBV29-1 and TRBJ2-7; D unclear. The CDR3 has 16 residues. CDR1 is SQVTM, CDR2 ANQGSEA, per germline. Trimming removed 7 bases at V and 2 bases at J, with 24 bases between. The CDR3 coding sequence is TGCAGCGCCGAAAACCCCTCCGGGTCCCGACCCTACGAGCAGTACTTC. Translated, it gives CSAENPSGSRPYEQYF.

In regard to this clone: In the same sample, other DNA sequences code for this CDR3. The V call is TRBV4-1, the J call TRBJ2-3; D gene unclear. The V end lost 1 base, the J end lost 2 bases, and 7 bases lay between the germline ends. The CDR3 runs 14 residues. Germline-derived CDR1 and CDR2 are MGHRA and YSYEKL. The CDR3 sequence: CASSQVGVTDTQYF. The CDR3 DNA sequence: TGCGCCAGCAGCCAAGTTGGAGTCACAGATACGCAGTATTTT.

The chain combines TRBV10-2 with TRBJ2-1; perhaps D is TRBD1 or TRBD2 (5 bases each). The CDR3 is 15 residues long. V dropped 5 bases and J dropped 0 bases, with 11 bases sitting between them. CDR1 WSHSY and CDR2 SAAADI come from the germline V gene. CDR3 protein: CASSSFGGSYNEQFF. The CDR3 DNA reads TGCGCCAGCAGTAGTTTTGGGGGCTCCTACAATGAGCAGTTCTTC.

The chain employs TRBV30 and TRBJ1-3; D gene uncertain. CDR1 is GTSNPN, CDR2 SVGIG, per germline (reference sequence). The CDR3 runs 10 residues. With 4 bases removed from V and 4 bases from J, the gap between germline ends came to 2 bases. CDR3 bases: TGTGCCTGGATGGGAAACACCATATATTTT. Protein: CAWMGNTIYF. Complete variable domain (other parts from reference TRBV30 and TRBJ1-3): SQTIHQWPATLVQPVGSPLSLECTVEGTSNPNLYWYRQAAGRGLQLLFYSVGIGQISSEVPQNLSASRPQDRQFILSSKKLLLSDSGFYLCAWMGNTIYFGEGSWLTVV.

CDR3 DNA: TGTGCCAGCAGTTACTCGAGTCTCCCAACCTACGAGCAGTACTTC. It yields the protein CASSYSSLPTYEQYF. V is TRBV6-5 and J is TRBJ2-7; D gene uncertain. The CDR3 sequence is 15 residues long. Per germline, CDR1 MNHEY and CDR2 SVGAGI. V lost 0 bases and J lost 2, with 11 bases in between.

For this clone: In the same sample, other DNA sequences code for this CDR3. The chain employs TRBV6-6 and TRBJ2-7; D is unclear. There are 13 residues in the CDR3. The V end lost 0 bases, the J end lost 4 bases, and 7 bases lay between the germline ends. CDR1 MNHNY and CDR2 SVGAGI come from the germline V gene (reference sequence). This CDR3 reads CASSYSEGYEQYF. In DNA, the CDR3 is TGTGCCAGCAGTTACTCGGAAGGATACGAGCAGTACTTC.

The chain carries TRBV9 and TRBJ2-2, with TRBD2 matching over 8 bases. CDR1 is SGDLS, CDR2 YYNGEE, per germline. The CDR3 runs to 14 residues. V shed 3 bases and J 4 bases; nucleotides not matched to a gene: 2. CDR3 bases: TGTGCCAGCAGCGATAGCGGGGTCACCGGGGAGCTGTTTTTT. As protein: CASSDSGVTGELFF. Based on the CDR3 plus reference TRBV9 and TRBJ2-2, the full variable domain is DSGVTQTPKHLITATGQRVTLRCSPRSGDLSVYWYQQSLDQGLQFLIQYYNGEERAKGNILERFSAQQFPDLHSELNLSSLELGDSALYFCASSDSGVTGELFFGEGSRLTVL.

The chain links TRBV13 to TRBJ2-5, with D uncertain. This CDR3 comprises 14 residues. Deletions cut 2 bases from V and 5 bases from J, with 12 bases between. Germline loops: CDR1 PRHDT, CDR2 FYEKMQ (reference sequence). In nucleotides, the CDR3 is TGTGCCAGCAGCTTATGGAGCAGGATTGAGACCCAGTACTTC. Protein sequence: CASSLWSRIETQYF.

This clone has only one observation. The CDR3: CASSFGWGLDEQYF. In nucleotides, the CDR3 is TGTGCCAGCAGCTTCGGCTGGGGGCTTGACGAGCAGTACTTC. This rearrangement joins TRBV11-1 to TRBJ2-7; D may be TRBD1 (6 bases). The CDR3 is 14 amino acids. Per germline, CDR1 SGHAT and CDR2 FQDESV (reference sequence). Trimming left V 3 bases short and J 5 bases short, with 14 bases between.

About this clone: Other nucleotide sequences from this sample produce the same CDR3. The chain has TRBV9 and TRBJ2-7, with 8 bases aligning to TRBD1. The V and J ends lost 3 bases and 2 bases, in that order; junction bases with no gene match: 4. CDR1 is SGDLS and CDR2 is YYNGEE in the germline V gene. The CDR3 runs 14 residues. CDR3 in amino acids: CASSEQGVPYEQYF. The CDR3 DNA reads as TGTGCCAGCAGCGAACAGGGGGTCCCCTACGAGCAGTACTTC. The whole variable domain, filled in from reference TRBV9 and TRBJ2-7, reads DSGVTQTPKHLITATGQRVTLRCSPRSGDLSVYWYQQSLDQGLQFLIQYYNGEERAKGNILERFSAQQFPDLHSELNLSSLELGDSALYFCASSEQGVPYEQYFGPGTRLTVT.